This T cell receptor (beta chain) derives from a study of T cell responses to AZD1222 COVID-19 vaccine. Study findings and constraints: Among vaccine-associated CD4 TCRs, coverage spanned spike, with dominance at 160-218 and 743-854. Repertoires in all cases were sampled only once the peak T cell response had passed. Most donors were white British and more were female, and clonal diversity was possibly underestimated.

Germline CDR1 is MNHEY and CDR2 is SMNVEV (reference sequence). Trimming removed 3 bases at V and 2 bases at J, with 8 bases between. This CDR3 region has 13 residues. Method: immunoSEQ multiplex PCR; TCRdb's copy keeps in-frame clones and lacks some. Of some 72,000 clones listed, 92% are singletons. Turning to this clone: The antigen is undetermined.

This TCR was sampled from an adult in good health. The starting material was peripheral blood, obtained on day 0 of MenACWY control vaccination. The genes are TRBV27 and TRBJ2-7, with D possibly matching TRBD2 (5 bases). In DNA form, the CDR3 reads TGTGCCAGCAGTTTTCGGGAAACCTACGAGCAGTACTTC. Its translation: CASSFRETYEQYF.